These 19 T cell receptor beta chains were sequenced from one sample in a study of cytomegalovirus exposure and HLA in healthy donors. The data were produced by immunoSEQ multiplex PCR, yet TCRdb's version contains in-frame clones alone and is incomplete. This table holds tens of thousands of clones, approximately 89% found once. Sequencing was performed on PBMCs. The receptors were sampled from a woman aged 18 to 35 in good health and CMV-seropositive.

This rearrangement joins TRBV6-1 to TRBJ2-1; 8 bases are shared with TRBD1. Germline V gene data show CDR1 as MNHNS and CDR2 as SASEGT. The trim removed 7 bases at V and 6 bases at J, leaving 5 bases unmatched. The CDR3 is 13 amino acids. The CDR3 reads CASKRTGPNEQFF. The CDR3 DNA is TGTGCCAGCAAACGGACAGGGCCCAATGAGCAGTTCTTC.

The chain joins TRBV30 to TRBJ1-1; maybe TRBD1 (5 bases). The germline gives CDR1 GTSNPN, CDR2 SVGIG (reference sequence). Trimming took off 1 base at V and 10 bases at J, with 22 bases between the two ends. The CDR3 is 15 amino acids. The chain's CDR3 is CAWSAKGQGLEGAFF. The CDR3 DNA is TGTGCCTGGAGTGCCAAAGGTCAGGGCTTGGAGGGAGCTTTCTTT.

This chain joins TRBV14 and TRBJ1-1; 9 nucleotides match TRBD1. The J segment lost 0 bases and the V segment lost 3 bases, leaving 5 bases of the junction unmatched. CDR3 length: 16 amino acids. CDR1 and CDR2 (germline): SGHDN, FVKESK. The CDR3 DNA sequence: TGTGCCAGCAGCCAGACAGGGGGGACGGTGAACACTGAAGCTTTCTTT. It codes for CASSQTGGTVNTEAFF.

This rearrangement joins TRBV18 to TRBJ1-3; 8 nucleotides line up with TRBD1. CDR3 length: 17 residues. Germline V lookup: CDR1 KGHSH, CDR2 LQKENI. The V segment lost 0 bases and the J segment 0 bases; nucleotides outside the gene matches: 4. The CDR3 region has the DNA TGTGCCAGCTCACCACCGGGACAGGCGATCTCTGGAAACACCATATATTTT. Protein sequence: CASSPPGQAISGNTIYF.

This clone came up once. The chain is built from TRBV5-1 and TRBJ1-1, with 9 bases fitting TRBD1. Germline loops: CDR1 SGHRS, CDR2 YFSETQ. V dropped 3 bases and J dropped 5; count of bases not matched to a gene: 2. The length of the CDR3 is 13 residues. In nucleotides, the CDR3 is TGCGCCAGCAGCTCGACAGGGGGAACTGAAGCTTTCTTT. It yields the protein CASSSTGGTEAFF.

The chain combines TRBV11-2 with TRBJ1-2; D perhaps matches TRBD1 (6 bases). V was trimmed by 1 base and J by 6 bases, leaving 12 bases between them. Germline CDR1 reads SGHAT; CDR2 reads FQNNGV. This CDR3 comprises 14 residues. CDR3 amino acids: CASSLVGGHDGYTF. The CDR3 nucleotides read TGTGCCAGCAGCTTAGTCGGGGGGCATGATGGCTACACCTTC.

This clone has only one observation. The gene calls are TRBV6-6 and TRBJ1-3; the D is unclear. Per the germline V gene, CDR1 is MNHNY and CDR2 is SVGAGI (reference sequence). The V end was cut by 5 bases, the J end by 2 bases, with 10 bases between. The CDR3 consists of 14 residues. CDR3: CASSIRGTGNTIYF. For the CDR3, the DNA is TGTGCCAGCAGTATCCGAGGGACTGGAAACACCATATATTTT.

The chain carries TRBV6-5 and TRBJ1-2, with D maybe TRBD1 (6 bases). Germline values: CDR1 MNHEY, CDR2 SVGAGI. The CDR3 covers 15 residues. The V and J ends lost 3 bases and 3 bases respectively, with 14 bases between them. The CDR3 sequence is CASSYGGGRHYGYTF. In nucleotides, the CDR3 is TGTGCCAGCAGTTATGGGGGGGGGCGGCACTATGGCTACACCTTC.

DNA for the CDR3: TGTGCCAGCAGTACCGGGGGTAGCTCTGGAAACACCATATATTTT. It codes for CASSTGGSSGNTIYF. The chain carries TRBV6-5 and TRBJ1-3; tentatively, D is TRBD1 (5 bases). The CDR3 is 15 amino acids. Germline V gene sequence: CDR1 MNHEY, CDR2 SVGAGI. Trimming stripped 5 bases from V and 0 bases from J, with 11 bases between.

The chain is built from TRBV6-5 and TRBJ2-5; 7 bases align to TRBD2. Germline assignment: CDR1 MNHEY and CDR2 SVGAGI. V trimming: 6 bases; J trimming: 7 bases; junction bases outside the gene matches: 14. This CDR3 comprises 15 residues. CDR3 amino acids: CASRPVGGGSGTQYF. Written as DNA, the CDR3 is TGTGCCAGCAGGCCTGTGGGCGGGGGTTCGGGGACCCAGTACTTC.

This clone has just one count. V and J are TRBV15 and TRBJ1-4; D remains ambiguous. V lost 0 bases and J 8 bases, leaving 10 bases between the germline ends. This CDR3 is built from 14 residues. The germline gives CDR1 LNHNV, CDR2 YYDKDF (reference sequence). Written as DNA, the CDR3 is TGTGCCACCAGCAGAGAGAGATTTCGGGAAAAACTGTTTTTT. Its translation is CATSRERFREKLFF. Complete variable domain (other parts from reference TRBV15 and TRBJ1-4): DAMVIQNPRYQVTQFGKPVTLSCSQTLNHNVMYWYQQKSSQAPKLLFHYYDKDFNNEADTPDNFQSRRPNTSFCFLDIRSPGLGDTAMYLCATSRERFREKLFFGSGTQLSVL.

This chain uses TRBV30 with TRBJ1-2; D gene ambiguous. The CDR3 contains 12 residues. Germline V gives CDR1 GTSNPN, CDR2 SVGIG (reference sequence). V lost 8 bases to trimming and J lost 0 bases, with 10 bases between them. This chain's CDR3 is CAHHSANYGYTF. Written as DNA, the CDR3 is TGTGCCCACCACTCTGCTAACTATGGCTACACCTTC. Variable domain in full (rest from reference TRBV30 and TRBJ1-2): SQTIHQWPATLVQPVGSPLSLECTVEGTSNPNLYWYRQAAGRGLQLLFYSVGIGQISSEVPQNLSASRPQDRQFILSSKKLLLSDSGFYLCAHHSANYGYTFGSGTRLTVV.

The chain carries TRBV30 and TRBJ1-5; D ambiguous. Between the trimmed V and J ends, which lost 4 bases and 0 bases, there was a span of 13 bases. CDR3 length equals 15 residues. Germline CDR1 GTSNPN, CDR2 SVGIG (reference sequence). CDR3 in amino acids: CAWKSGRNSNQPQHF. The CDR3 nucleotides are TGTGCCTGGAAGAGCGGCAGGAATAGCAATCAGCCCCAGCATTTT.

The V gene is TRBV9, the J gene TRBJ2-2; perhaps TRBD2 as D (5 bases). CDR3 length equals 14 residues. The V and J ends lost 4 bases and 6 bases respectively, with 13 bases between them. Germline CDR1 is SGDLS and CDR2 is YYNGEE. The CDR3 region is CASSIRQAAGELFF. The CDR3 DNA sequence: TGTGCCAGCAGCATACGACAAGCGGCCGGGGAGCTGTTTTTT.

The genes are TRBV11-2 and TRBJ1-6; D gene unclear. V lost 3 bases to trimming and J lost 6 bases, with 9 bases between them. There are 14 residues in the CDR3. CDR1 is SGHAT and CDR2 is FQNNGV in the germline V gene. CDR3 coding DNA: TGTGCCAGCAGCTTGAGGGAGGGTAATTCACCCCTCCACTTT. It codes for CASSLREGNSPLHF.

J is TRBJ1-2 and V is TRBV18, with TRBD1 identical over 7 bases. Trimming removed 3 bases from V and 5 bases from J; junction bases left unmatched: 6. CDR1 and CDR2 (germline): KGHSH, LQKENI. The CDR3 sequence is 14 residues long. The CDR3 nucleotides are TGTGCCAGCTCACCTGGGACAGTCGAGTATGGCTACACCTTC. Its translation is CASSPGTVEYGYTF.

The J gene is TRBJ2-2, the V gene TRBV9; 11 bases fit TRBD1. V trimming: 0 bases; J trimming: 3 bases; junction bases outside the gene matches: 7. The CDR3 sequence is 18 residues long. Germline lookup yields CDR1 SGDLS and CDR2 YYNGEE. DNA of the CDR3: TGTGCCAGCAGCGTAGCTTTGGGGACAGGGGGGGACACCGGGGAGCTGTTTTTT. Translation: CASSVALGTGGDTGELFF.

The chain joins TRBV29-1 to TRBJ1-6, with D tentatively TRBD1 (5 bases). The CDR3 sequence is 13 residues long. The germline V and J ends were trimmed by 7 bases and 9 bases, with 16 bases remaining between them. From germline, CDR1 is SQVTM and CDR2 ANQGSEA. The CDR3 is CSGTLGAGSPLHF. The DNA for the CDR3 is TGCAGCGGCACCCTTGGGGCCGGTTCACCCCTCCACTTT.

This clone appeared a single time. The rearrangement links TRBV7-3 to TRBJ1-6; D call uncertain. The CDR3 has 13 residues. Germline CDR1 is SGHTA and CDR2 is FQGTGA. V was clipped by 1 base and J by 7 bases, with 5 bases between them. The CDR3 loop reads CASSLKQNSPLHF. DNA of the CDR3: TGTGCCAGCAGCTTAAAACAGAATTCACCCCTCCACTTT.